The 27 T cell receptor beta chains below come from one sample, sequenced in a study of tumor-infiltrating lymphocytes in oesophageal squamous cell carcinoma. In TCRdb, the PCR reads were re-called with MiXCR into one record per CDR3 protein. The sample shows about 10,000 distinct CDR3 sequences, around three fifths of them seen only once. Sequencing was done on a sample of esophageal tumor tissue. These receptor sequences come from a male donor with esophageal squamous cell carcinoma.

This chain links TRBV6-8 with TRBJ2-3, with D uncertain. Germline V gives CDR1 MNHGY, CDR2 SAAAGT. This CDR3 is 12 amino acids long. The V gene lost 5 bases and the J gene lost 3 bases, with 6 bases spanning the gap. CDR3 loop: CASSGSTDTQYF. CDR3 DNA sequence: TGTGCCAGCAGTGGCTCGACAGATACGCAGTATTTT.

The chain uses TRBV12-5 and TRBJ2-5; 8 nucleotides agree with TRBD2. The V segment lost 3 bases and the J segment 0 bases; nucleotides outside the gene matches: 3. The CDR3 is 15 residues long. Germline V gene sequence: CDR1 LGHNT, CDR2 FRNRAP. CDR3 protein: CASGFRLAHQETQYF. DNA of the CDR3: TGTGCTAGTGGTTTCAGACTAGCGCACCAAGAGACCCAGTACTTC.

This clonotype has only a few counts. The rearrangement joins TRBV7-2 to TRBJ2-5, with 8 bases that match TRBD2. The last part of the DNA fits TRBJ2-1 better; the J call may be wrong. In germline, CDR1 is SGHTA, CDR2 FQGNSA. This CDR3 comprises 15 residues. For the CDR3, the DNA is TGTGCCAGCAGCTTAGTAAGCGGGAGTGGGAATGAGCAGTTCTTC. Translation: CASSLVSGSGNEQFF.

This clonotype was detected a few times. This rearrangement joins TRBV7-9 to TRBJ2-1; no definite D call. V shed 2 bases and J shed 7 bases, with 6 bases lying between them. CDR3 length: 12 amino acids. Per the germline V gene, CDR1 is SEHNR and CDR2 is FQNEAQ (reference sequence). CDR3 in amino acids: CASSLPGNEQFF. In nucleotides, the CDR3 is TGTGCCAGCAGCTTACCCGGGAATGAGCAGTTCTTC.

By proportion, this clonotype is large. V usage is TRBV7-8 and J usage is TRBJ2-3; 10 nucleotides agree with TRBD2. CDR1 is SGHVS, CDR2 FQNEAQ, per germline. The trim removed 8 bases at V and 1 base at J, leaving 3 bases unmatched. The CDR3 loop spans 14 amino acids. This CDR3 reads CASGLAAGTDTQYF. CDR3 DNA sequence: TGTGCCAGCGGACTAGCGGCGGGCACAGATACGCAGTATTTT.

This rearrangement joins TRBV7-4 to TRBJ2-7; 8 positions agree with TRBD2. Matching the DNA end better, TRBJ2-5 makes the J call doubtful. CDR1 and CDR2 from the germline V gene are SGHVT and SQSDAQ. The CDR3 contains 16 residues. CDR3: CASSLPLTSGGETQYF. CDR3 bases: TGTGCCAGCAGCTTACCACTAACTAGCGGTGGGGAGACCCAGTACTTC.

This clonotype was detected many times. The gene calls are TRBV6-1 and TRBJ1-3; the D is unclear. Germline values: CDR1 MNHNS, CDR2 SASEGT. V lost 6 bases to trimming and J lost 0 bases, with 9 bases between them. The CDR3 covers 14 residues. This chain's CDR3 is CASRDHVSGNTIYF. The CDR3 DNA sequence: TGTGCCAGCAGAGACCACGTCTCTGGAAACACCATATATTTT.

This clonotype has just a few counts. With a much larger clone just one base away, this may be a read error. This CDR3 reads CASSSGTGVQNEQYF. The CDR3 DNA is TGTGCCAGCAGCTCCGGGACAGGGGTCCAGAATGAGCAGTACTTC. V usage is TRBV7-9 and J usage is TRBJ2-5; 10 bases fit TRBD1. CDR1 and CDR2 (germline): SEHNR, FQNEAQ (reference sequence). The J segment lost 11 bases and the V segment lost 4 bases, leaving 13 bases of the junction unmatched. The CDR3 length is 15 residues.

This clonotype has just one count. The chain carries TRBV12-3 or TRBV12-4 and TRBJ1-2, with 10 bases identical to TRBD1. The CDR3 consists of 13 residues. V was pared by 6 bases and J by 6 bases, with 4 bases of the junction left unmatched. The CDR3 is CASRLGQGDGYTF. The DNA for the CDR3 is TGTGCCAGCAGACTAGGACAGGGGGATGGCTACACCTTC.

The chain has TRBV7-2 and TRBJ2-5; 8 bases are a match to TRBD1. Judging by the DNA end, TRBJ2-1 fits better; the J call may be wrong. The CDR3 totals 17 residues. Germline CDR1 is SGHTA and CDR2 is FQGNSA. For the CDR3, the DNA is TGTGCCAGCAGCTCCGCCAGGGGGCTATCATCCTACAATGAGCAGTTCTTC. Translation gives CASSSARGLSSYNEQFF.

This sequence joins TRBV7-9 and TRBJ2-3, with TRBD2 identical over 13 bases. The CDR3 sequence is 17 residues long. V lost 0 bases to trimming and J lost 3 bases; unmatched junction nucleotides: 3. CDR1 and CDR2 (germline): SEHNR, FQNEAQ (reference sequence). The CDR3 spells CASSLAGLAGATDTQYF. The CDR3 DNA sequence: TGTGCCAGCAGCTTAGCTGGACTAGCGGGAGCGACAGATACGCAGTATTTT. Using reference TRBV7-9 and TRBJ2-3 for the parts outside the CDR3, the full variable domain is DTGVSQNPRHKITKRGQNVTFRCDPISEHNRLYWYRQTLGQGPEFLTYFQNEAQLEKSRLLSDRFSAERPKGSFSTLEIQRTEQGDSAMYLCASSLAGLAGATDTQYFGPGTRLTVL.

A note on this clonotype: One end of the junction does not line up with germline, which may come from a read error. This chain uses TRBV7-6 with TRBJ2-5, with 9 bases identical to TRBD2. The germline V gene has CDR1 SGHVS and CDR2 FNYEAQ. CDR3 length: 16 amino acids. The CDR3 reads CASSPSPTSGQETQYF. The CDR3 nucleotides read TGTGCTAGCAGCCCCTCCCCGACTAGCGGCCAAGAGACCCAGTACTTC.

V and J are TRBV7-3 and TRBJ2-3, with no clear D. Looked up from germline, CDR1 is SGHTA and CDR2 is FQGTGA. The V end was cut by 3 bases, the J end by 0 bases, with 7 bases between. The CDR3 runs to 14 residues. In nucleotides, the CDR3 is TGTGCCAGCAGCTTCGGGCGCAGCACAGATACGCAGTATTTT. Its translation is CASSFGRSTDTQYF.

V usage is TRBV6-1 and J usage is TRBJ2-7, with 7 bases that match TRBD1. The J call may be mistaken, given a closer DNA end match to TRBJ2-5. CDR1 is MNHNS, CDR2 SASEGT, per germline. The length of the CDR3 is 15 residues. The CDR3 bases are TGTGCCAGCAGTGAACCTTACAGGGGCCAAGAGACCCAGTACTTC. It specifies CASSEPYRGQETQYF.

The chain joins TRBV7-6 to TRBJ1-4, with no clear D. The CDR3 has 13 amino acids. CDR1 SGHVS and CDR2 FNYEAQ come from the germline V gene. The V end was cut by 1 base, the J end by 2 bases, with 2 bases between. CDR3 nucleotides: TGTGCCAGCAGCTTAGTGACTAATGAAAAACTGTTTTTT. This gives the protein CASSLVTNEKLFF.

The genes are TRBV7-6 and TRBJ2-7, with D hard to call. The CDR3 runs to 14 residues. The V gene's germline CDR1 is SGHVS and CDR2 FNYEAQ. Trimming shortened V by 4 bases and J by 5 bases, and 15 bases separated the two germline ends. CDR3 sequence: CASSSTQARDEQYF. The CDR3 bases are TGTGCCAGCAGCTCCACGCAGGCTCGGGACGAGCAGTACTTC.

By its share, this clonotype is medium-sized (0.01 to 0.1%). The gene calls are TRBV5-4 and TRBJ2-2; no clear D gene. This CDR3 is 15 amino acids long. CDR1 and CDR2 (germline): SGHNT, YYREEE (reference sequence). V was pared by 6 bases and J by 2 bases, with 14 bases between. The CDR3 DNA follows: TGTGCCAGCACTAACGTTCGAGGAAACACCGGGGAGCTGTTTTTT. Translated, it gives CASTNVRGNTGELFF.

This sequence joins TRBV10-3 and TRBJ2-3; 7 positions agree with TRBD2. TRBJ2-1 explains the end of the DNA better; the J call may be wrong. This CDR3 comprises 14 residues. Germline V gives CDR1 ENHRY, CDR2 SYGVKD. The CDR3 sequence is CASQLAGVYNEQFF. In nucleotides, the CDR3 is TGTGCCTCCCAGTTGGCGGGGGTATACAATGAGCAGTTCTTC.

The gene calls are TRBV7-3 and TRBJ2-4; maybe TRBD2 (6 bases). Matching the DNA end better, TRBJ2-1 makes the J call doubtful. This CDR3 spans 14 amino acids. Germline values: CDR1 SGHTA, CDR2 FQGTGA. The CDR3 DNA reads TGTGCCAGCAGCCCCGGACTGGAGGGCATTGAGCAGTTCTTC. As protein: CASSPGLEGIEQFF.

V usage is TRBV7-3 and J usage is TRBJ2-2; 8 bases align to TRBD2. Germline V gives CDR1 SGHTA, CDR2 FQGTGA. The V segment lost 8 bases and the J segment 7 bases; nucleotides outside the gene matches: 6. The CDR3 sequence is 13 residues long. This CDR3 is CASSALAVGELFF. CDR3 nucleotide sequence: TGTGCCAGCTCTGCACTAGCGGTCGGGGAGCTGTTTTTT.

This clonotype was detected a few times. The CDR3 DNA reads as TGTGCCAGCAGATACGGACAGGGGTACACCGGGGAGCTGTTTTTT. Protein product: CASRYGQGYTGELFF. The chain carries TRBV7-9 and TRBJ2-2; 9 bases map to TRBD1. The CDR3 has 15 amino acids. J gave up 3 bases and V 6 bases, and 5 bases lay outside the gene matches. Germline CDR1 and CDR2: SEHNR and FQNEAQ (reference sequence).

This chain uses TRBV28 with TRBJ2-3; D unresolved. The V gene lost 4 bases and the J gene lost 0 bases, with 8 bases spanning the gap. CDR1 and CDR2 from the germline V gene are MDHEN and SYDVKM. The CDR3 is 14 amino acids. CDR3 sequence reads: CASSSPSSTDTQYF. The CDR3 region has the DNA TGTGCCAGCAGTTCCCCCTCTAGCACAGATACGCAGTATTTT.

The chain employs TRBV7-3 and TRBJ2-3, with 8 bases matching TRBD2. This CDR3 is 15 amino acids long. After removal of 0 bases from V and 14 bases from J, the junction contained 13 bases not matched to a gene. Germline V CDR1 and CDR2: SGHTA, FQGTGA. CDR3 in amino acids: CASSLTSSSGGELYF. CDR3 DNA: TGTGCCAGCAGCTTAACCTCCAGCTCGGGAGGGGAGCTGTATTTT.

The table lists this clonotype with a few counts. This chain links TRBV6-1 with TRBJ2-5; D is perhaps TRBD1 or TRBD2 (5 bases each). The J call could be wrong; TRBJ2-7 is a better fit for the DNA end. The CDR3 is 15 residues long. Germline V CDR1 and CDR2: MNHNS, SASEGT. The CDR3 region is CASSLLSGTHYEQYF. The DNA of the CDR3 is TGTGCCAGCAGCTTACTTTCCGGGACGCACTACGAGCAGTACTTC.

The rearrangement links TRBV7-2 to TRBJ2-4; a possible D gene is TRBD2 (6 bases). CDR1 is SGHTA and CDR2 is FQGNSA in the germline V gene. Deletions cut 7 bases from V and 13 bases from J, with 23 bases between. The CDR3 spans 14 residues. CDR3 DNA sequence: TGTGCCAGCACTAGGACTACCGATAGGATAGAGCAGTACTTC. It translates to CASTRTTDRIEQYF.

Details on this clonotype: This likely comes from a read error, as the CDR3 has no conserved phenylalanine or tryptophan at its end. The DNA is omitted, as the CDR3 cannot be located on it reliably, and the CDR3 follows TCRdb's listing. The J gene is TRBJ2-7, the V gene TRBV11-2; the table calls TRBD1, which could not be checked here. The CDR3 length is 15 residues, termini included. Germline V CDR1 and CDR2: SGHAT, FQNNGV. The CDR3 spells CASSLDRVYGYTFGS.

A single count supports this clonotype. The chain recombines TRBV7-3 with TRBJ2-3; 8 bases map to TRBD2. With 1 base clipped from V and 1 base from J, the junction kept 1 base outside the gene matches. This CDR3 region has 15 residues. The germline V gene has CDR1 SGHTA and CDR2 FQGTGA. For the CDR3, the DNA is TGTGCCAGCAGCTTAATGACTAGCGGCACAGATACGCAGTATTTT. This encodes CASSLMTSGTDTQYF.